This is a list of T cell receptor beta chains from one sample in a study of OX40 agonist ivuxolimab in advanced cancers. Produced via immunoSEQ multiplex PCR; TCRdb's table is partial and in-frame only. The data contain 26,000 or so clones, over 70% of them seen just once; the ten biggest clones take up more than 11%. Source: CD4+ or CD8+ T cells sorted from blood, taken in a trial of the OX40 agonist ivuxolimab. These receptors all stem from an adult with an advanced solid tumor such as melanoma, head and neck, liver or kidney cancer. Both conserved end residues are part of each CDR3.

V	J	CDR3
TRBV6-6	TRBJ2-5	CASSYRGEPQYF
TRBV7-9	TRBJ2-4	CASSLATTGKNIQYF
TRBV5-1	-	CASSPGPSSYEQYF
TRBV11-2	TRBJ1-6	CASSLGGGLRLIDSPLHF
TRBV5-6	TRBJ1-2	CASSLDRNYGYTF
TRBV10-3	TRBJ1-1	CAISVQGTEAFF
TRBV7-9	TRBJ2-5	CASSLSRQGSGETQYF
TRBV19	TRBJ2-1	CATLGLAGARSYNEQFF
TRBV5-1	TRBJ2-7	CASSLSGGQGYEQYF
TRBV5-5	TRBJ2-3	CASSLALGSADTQYF
TRBV4-1	TRBJ1-1	CASSLGTGASRTEAFF
TRBV7-2	TRBJ2-1	CASTKSGDLYNEQFF
TRBV27	TRBJ1-5	CASSFHGNQPQHF
TRBV18	TRBJ2-5	CASSLFKGTRGEQYF
TRBV6-1	TRBJ2-6	CASSDSGGGLSGANVLTF
TRBV5-1	TRBJ2-3	CASSLLGTDSDTQYF
TRBV7-9	TRBJ2-2	CASSSPAGGDTGELFF
TRBV7-6	TRBJ1-2	CASSSVSGHGYTF
TRBV5-1	TRBJ1-5	CASSLGTSSYSNQPQHF
TRBV7-9	TRBJ2-7	CASSLNRAGPSEQYF
TRBV11-2	TRBJ1-4	CASSLEYEKLFF
TRBV5-1	TRBJ2-7	CASSPQGSGGNEQYF
TRBV4-2	TRBJ1-1	CASSLGGGSTEAFF
TRBV5-1	TRBJ1-1	CASSLPGQFPEAFF
TRBV5-4	TRBJ2-3	CASSLGWTDTQYF
TRBV6-6	TRBJ1-2	CASIKGATVAGYGYTF
TRBV9	TRBJ2-3	CASSPRQGPTDTQYF
TRBV7-8	TRBJ2-1	CASSLTETGEQFF
TRBV19	TRBJ2-3	CASSHPGQGARDTQYF
TRBV5-4	TRBJ2-7	CASSEKDGGGYEQYF
TRBV5-3	TRBJ1-2	CARSPYGYTF
TRBV9	TRBJ1-1	CASSVVGQGSTEAFF
TRBV29-1	TRBJ2-3	CSSRGGTGSDTQYF
TRBV5-1	TRBJ2-7	CASRAGTVSYEQYF
TRBV7-2	TRBJ2-3	CASSLARPADTQYF
TRBV4-2	TRBJ2-5	CASSQDLAGGRETQYF
TRBV5-1	TRBJ2-3	CASSSDSPRDTQYF
TRBV2	TRBJ2-7	CASKARLANSYEQYF
TRBV5-6	TRBJ2-1	CASSLPPEQFF
TRBV14	TRBJ1-1	CASSQVAGTFTEAFF
TRBV5-1	TRBJ1-2	CASSLASEGSGYTF
TRBV2	TRBJ1-5	CASRADRGGYSNQPQHF
TRBV5-1	TRBJ1-2	CASSPHTGTGGQYGYTF
TRBV5-1	TRBJ1-3	CASSLAGGGNTIYF
TRBV7-2	TRBJ1-3	CASSLIAGGVGNTIYF